These 16 T cell receptor beta chains share one sample of origin, sequenced in a study of sequential checkpoint blockade in melanoma. The repertoire was sequenced with immunoSEQ multiplex PCR; TCRdb's copy has only in-frame clones and lacks some. The table shows approximately 13,000 clones, with roughly 27% occurring only once. The treatment was: randomized to nivolumab then ipilimumab (arm A) or the reverse (arm B). The source was tumor tissue (inferred from file names), collected from a patient given nivolumab and ipilimumab in sequence. The receptors shown here come from a human donor with melanoma.

This clone was found a few times. The chain recombines TRBV9 with TRBJ2-7, with 10 nucleotides matching TRBD2. The V segment lost 5 bases and the J segment 3 bases; nucleotides outside the gene matches: 11. Germline assignment: CDR1 SGDLS and CDR2 YYNGEE. This CDR3 region has 16 residues. The CDR3, as DNA: TGTGCCAGCAGTGGACTGCAGCGGGAGGGCCTCTACGAGCAGTACTTC. Its translation is CASSGLQREGLYEQYF.

This clone has a count of ten or more. The DNA for the CDR3 is TGTGCCAGCCGAACGGCAAGTAGCAATCAGCCCCAGCATTTT. The encoded protein is CASRTASSNQPQHF. This rearrangement joins TRBV6-8 to TRBJ1-5, with D uncertain. Germline CDR1 reads MNHGY; CDR2 reads SAAAGT. Trimming stripped 8 bases from V and 0 bases from J, with 11 bases between. The CDR3 length is 14 residues.

The chain recombines TRBV11-3 with TRBJ2-5; 7 bases are shared with TRBD2. The CDR3 has 17 amino acids. The V gene end was trimmed by 1 base and the J gene end by 2 bases; junction bases not matched to a gene: 10. In germline, CDR1 is SGHNT, CDR2 YENEEA. CDR3 amino acids: CASSLGRGRVGQETQYF. The DNA of the CDR3 is TGTGCCAGCAGCTTAGGACGGGGGAGGGTTGGACAAGAGACCCAGTACTTC.

This clone was detected only a few times. The chain carries TRBV6-8 and TRBJ2-5; D possibly corresponds to TRBD2 (5 bases). The CDR3 loop spans 17 amino acids. Germline loops: CDR1 MNHGY, CDR2 SAAAGT. V was shortened by 2 bases and J by 1 base, with 17 bases between the two germline ends. Here the CDR3 reads CASSYIEGEIGQETQYF. CDR3 bases: TGTGCCAGCAGTTACATCGAGGGAGAAATTGGCCAAGAGACCCAGTACTTC.

This clone was counted only a few times. V usage is TRBV27 and J usage is TRBJ1-2; 9 positions match TRBD1. Per germline, CDR1 MNHEY and CDR2 SMNVEV (reference sequence). With 3 bases clipped from V and 8 bases from J, the junction kept 10 bases outside the gene matches. This CDR3 contains 15 residues. CDR3 DNA sequence: TGTGCCAGCAGTTTTGCGGACAGGGGATCGGGCGGCTACACCTTC. This codes for CASSFADRGSGGYTF.

The chain employs TRBV29-1 and TRBJ1-1; 9 nucleotides agree with TRBD1. The germline V gene has CDR1 SQVTM and CDR2 ANQGSEA. The CDR3 spans 14 residues. J was trimmed by 2 bases and V by 5 bases; bases with no gene match: 6. CDR3 sequence reads: CSVTGGAYNTEAFF. For the CDR3, the DNA is TGCAGCGTTACAGGGGGCGCCTATAACACTGAAGCTTTCTTT. Looking up the rest from reference TRBV29-1 and TRBJ1-1 gives the full variable domain: SAVISQKPSRDICQRGTSLTIQCQVDSQVTMMFWYRQQPGQSLTLIATANQGSEATYESGFVIDKFPISRPNLTFSTLTVSNMSPEDSSIYLCSVTGGAYNTEAFFGQGTRLTVV.

The gene calls are TRBV28 and TRBJ1-5; D not certain. Trimming removed 1 base from V and 4 bases from J, with 8 bases in between. The CDR3 has 14 amino acids. Germline V gives CDR1 MDHEN, CDR2 SYDVKM. CDR3 in amino acids: CASSLSARNQPQHF. Written as DNA, the CDR3 is TGTGCCAGCAGTTTATCGGCCCGGAATCAGCCCCAGCATTTT.

The J gene is TRBJ1-5, the V gene TRBV16; TRBD1 is a possible D gene (6 bases). Germline CDR1 reads KGHSY; CDR2 reads FQNENV. Trimming removed 5 bases from V and 0 bases from J, with 14 bases in between. The CDR3 sequence is 16 residues long. The CDR3 sequence is CASSDTRTVSNQPQHF. The CDR3, as DNA: TGTGCCAGCAGCGATACGAGGACAGTTAGCAATCAGCCCCAGCATTTT. Filled out from reference TRBV16 and TRBJ1-5, the complete variable domain reads GEEVAQTPKHLVRGEGQKAKLYCAPIKGHSYVFWYQQVLKNEFKFLISFQNENVFDETGMPKERFSAKCLPNSPCSLEIQATKLEDSAVYFCASSDTRTVSNQPQHFGDGTRLSIL.

DNA for the CDR3: TGTGCCAGCTCACCAAGCCAGGGAGGAGAAGCTTTCTTT. Protein sequence: CASSPSQGGEAFF. The V call is TRBV18, the J call TRBJ1-1, with D possibly TRBD1 on 5 matching bases. Germline CDR1 KGHSH, CDR2 LQKENI. Trimming stripped 2 bases from V and 8 bases from J, with 12 bases between. This CDR3 is 13 amino acids long.

The V gene is TRBV19, the J gene TRBJ1-5; D unresolved. V was cut by 6 bases and J by 6 bases, with 18 bases left in between. The CDR3 has 15 residues. Looked up from germline, CDR1 is LNHDA and CDR2 is SQIVND (reference sequence). The CDR3 spells CASSIRWRAGQPQHF. As DNA, the CDR3 is TGTGCCAGTAGCATTCGGTGGAGGGCGGGTCAGCCCCAGCATTTT.

This clone was picked up many times. This chain links TRBV11-3 with TRBJ1-4; D possibly corresponds to TRBD1 (5 bases). In germline, CDR1 is SGHNT, CDR2 YENEEA. The CDR3 length is 15 residues. V dropped 1 base and J dropped 5 bases, with 11 bases sitting between them. The chain's CDR3 is CASSLGGNRNEKLFF. The CDR3 DNA is TGTGCCAGCAGCTTAGGAGGGAACAGGAATGAAAAACTGTTTTTT.

This clone was seen a few times. In nucleotides, the CDR3 is TGTGCCAGCAGCCTGGCGTGGGGGGAAGGGGATGAGCAGTTCTTC. It encodes CASSLAWGEGDEQFF. This chain links TRBV11-3 with TRBJ2-1, with D perhaps matching TRBD2 (6 bases). Germline CDR1 reads SGHNT; CDR2 reads YENEEA. V shed 5 bases and J shed 8 bases, with 19 bases lying between them. This CDR3 comprises 15 residues.

The J gene is TRBJ1-2, the V gene TRBV18; D ambiguous. Germline CDR1 reads KGHSH; CDR2 reads LQKENI. V lost 3 bases to trimming and J lost 7 bases, with 18 bases between them. The CDR3 extends over 15 amino acids. The CDR3 reads CASSPTRQSDGGYTF. DNA of the CDR3: TGTGCCAGCTCACCCACCAGGCAAAGTGATGGTGGCTACACCTTC.

By sample share, this clone is medium-sized. The J gene is TRBJ2-7, the V gene TRBV9; 10 nucleotides line up with TRBD2. Looked up from germline, CDR1 is SGDLS and CDR2 is YYNGEE. The CDR3 sequence is 19 residues long. Trimming removed 0 bases from V and 3 bases from J; junction bases left unmatched: 15. CDR3 loop: CASSVGDGRGLAEVYEQYF. The CDR3 DNA is TGTGCCAGCAGCGTAGGAGACGGCCGAGGACTAGCGGAAGTCTACGAGCAGTACTTC.

This clone was recorded a few times. The V and J genes are TRBV11-3 and TRBJ2-2; the D is unclear. CDR3 length: 16 residues. V was trimmed by 1 base and J by 5 bases, leaving 14 bases between them. Germline loops: CDR1 SGHNT, CDR2 YENEEA. CDR3 protein: CASSLGASPRTGELFF. The CDR3 nucleotides read TGTGCCAGCAGCTTAGGGGCCTCCCCGAGGACCGGGGAGCTGTTTTTT.

This clone has more than one count but fewer than ten. The rearrangement links TRBV6-8 to TRBJ2-7; D possibly matches TRBD1 or TRBD2 (5 bases each). The germline CDR1 and CDR2 sequences are MNHGY and SAAAGT. The CDR3 loop spans 13 amino acids. Trimming took 10 bases from V and 1 from J, leaving 14 bases between them. CDR3 in amino acids: CATGGGLSYEQYF. The CDR3 bases are TGTGCCACCGGTGGGGGTTTATCCTACGAGCAGTACTTC.